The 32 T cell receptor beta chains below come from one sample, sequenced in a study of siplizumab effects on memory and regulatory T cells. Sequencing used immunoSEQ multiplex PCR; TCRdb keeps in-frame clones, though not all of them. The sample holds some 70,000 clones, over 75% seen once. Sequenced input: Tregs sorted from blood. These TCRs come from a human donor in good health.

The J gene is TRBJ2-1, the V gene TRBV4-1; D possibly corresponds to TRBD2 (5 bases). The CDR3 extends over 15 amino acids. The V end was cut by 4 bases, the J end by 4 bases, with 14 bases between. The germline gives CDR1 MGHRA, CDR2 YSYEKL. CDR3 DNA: TGCGCCAGCAGCCCGTTCCGGGGTAGTTACAATGAGCAGTTCTTC. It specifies CASSPFRGSYNEQFF.

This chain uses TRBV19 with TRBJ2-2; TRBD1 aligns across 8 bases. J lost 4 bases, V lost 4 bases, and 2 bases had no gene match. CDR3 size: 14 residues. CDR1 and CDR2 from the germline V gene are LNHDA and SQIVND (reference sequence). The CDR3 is CASSKGTGTGELFF. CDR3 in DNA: TGTGCCAGTAGTAAGGGGACAGGCACCGGGGAGCTGTTTTTT. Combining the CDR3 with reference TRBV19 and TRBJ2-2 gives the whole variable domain DGGITQSPKYLFRKEGQNVTLSCEQNLNHDAMYWYRQDPGQGLRLIYYSQIVNDFQKGDIAEGYSVSREKKESFPLTVTSAQKNPTAFYLCASSKGTGTGELFFGEGSRLTVL.

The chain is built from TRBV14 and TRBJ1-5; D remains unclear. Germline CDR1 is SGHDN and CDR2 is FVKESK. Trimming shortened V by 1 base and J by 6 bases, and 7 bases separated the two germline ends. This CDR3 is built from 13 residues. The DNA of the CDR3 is TGTGCCAGCAGCCAAGGTCCTGGTCAGCCCCAGCATTTT. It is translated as CASSQGPGQPQHF.

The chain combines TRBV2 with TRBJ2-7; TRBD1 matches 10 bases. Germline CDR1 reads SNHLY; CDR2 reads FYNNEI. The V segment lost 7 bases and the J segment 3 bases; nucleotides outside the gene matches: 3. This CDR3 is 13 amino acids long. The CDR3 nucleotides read TGTGCCAGCAACCGGGACAGGGGCTACGAGCAGTACTTC. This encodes CASNRDRGYEQYF.

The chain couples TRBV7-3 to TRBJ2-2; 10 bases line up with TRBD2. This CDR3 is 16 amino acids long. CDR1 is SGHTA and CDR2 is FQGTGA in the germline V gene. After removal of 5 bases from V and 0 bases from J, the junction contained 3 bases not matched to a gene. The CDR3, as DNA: TGTGCCAGCAGCCGTCTAGCGGGAGCGAACACCGGGGAGCTGTTTTTT. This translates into CASSRLAGANTGELFF.

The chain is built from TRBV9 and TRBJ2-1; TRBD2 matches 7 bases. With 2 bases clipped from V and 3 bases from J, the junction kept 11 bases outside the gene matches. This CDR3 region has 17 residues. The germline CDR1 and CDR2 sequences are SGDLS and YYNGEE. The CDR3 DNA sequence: TGTGCCAGCAGCGTGAGCCCCCAAGGACTAGTCTACAATGAGCAGTTCTTC. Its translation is CASSVSPQGLVYNEQFF.

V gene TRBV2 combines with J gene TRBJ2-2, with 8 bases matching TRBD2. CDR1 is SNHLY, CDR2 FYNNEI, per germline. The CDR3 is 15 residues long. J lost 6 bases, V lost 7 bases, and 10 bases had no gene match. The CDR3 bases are TGTGCCAGCAAACATAATCCGACTAGCGCCGGGGAGCTGTTTTTT. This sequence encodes CASKHNPTSAGELFF.

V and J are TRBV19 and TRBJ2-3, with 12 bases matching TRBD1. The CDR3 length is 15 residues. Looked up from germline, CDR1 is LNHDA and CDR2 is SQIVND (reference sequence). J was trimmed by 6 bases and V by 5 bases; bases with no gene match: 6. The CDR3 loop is CASSLGTGGFDTQYF. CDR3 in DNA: TGTGCCAGTAGTCTCGGGACAGGGGGCTTTGATACGCAGTATTTT.

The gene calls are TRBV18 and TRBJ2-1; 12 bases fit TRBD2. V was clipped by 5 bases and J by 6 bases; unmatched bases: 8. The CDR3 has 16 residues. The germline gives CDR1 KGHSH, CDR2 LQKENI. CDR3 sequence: CASSDTTSGRPNEQFF. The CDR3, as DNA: TGTGCCAGCTCAGACACGACTAGCGGGAGACCCAATGAGCAGTTCTTC.

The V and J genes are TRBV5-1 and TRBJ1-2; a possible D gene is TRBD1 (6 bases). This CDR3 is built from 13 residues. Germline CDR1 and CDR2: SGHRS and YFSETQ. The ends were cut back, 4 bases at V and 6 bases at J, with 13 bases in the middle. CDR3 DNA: TGCGCCAGCAGCCTGGACAGACGGGATGGCTACACCTTC. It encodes CASSLDRRDGYTF.

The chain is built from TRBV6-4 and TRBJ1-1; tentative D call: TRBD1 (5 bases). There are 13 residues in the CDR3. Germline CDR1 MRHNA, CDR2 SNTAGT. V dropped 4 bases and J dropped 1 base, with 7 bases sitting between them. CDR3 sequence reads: CASSAGPNTEAFF. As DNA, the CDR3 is TGTGCCAGCAGTGCGGGACCGAACACTGAAGCTTTCTTT.

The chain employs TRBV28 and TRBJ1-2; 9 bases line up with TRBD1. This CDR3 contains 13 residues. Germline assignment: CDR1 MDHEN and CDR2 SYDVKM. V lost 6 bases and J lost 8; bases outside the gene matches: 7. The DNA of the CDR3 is TGTGCCAGCAGGCCTACAGGGGGCGGCGGCTACACCTTC. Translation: CASRPTGGGGYTF.

The CDR3 sequence is CASRPWTKPQETQYF. Here the CDR3 DNA reads TGCGCCAGCAGACCGTGGACTAAACCGCAAGAGACCCAGTACTTC. The V gene is TRBV5-1, the J gene TRBJ2-5, with D perhaps TRBD2 (6 bases). The CDR3 length is 15 residues. CDR1 and CDR2 (germline): SGHRS, YFSETQ. V was clipped by 5 bases and J by 2 bases, with 16 bases between them.

The CDR3 loop is CASSPESGSYEQYF. The CDR3 region has the DNA TGTGCCAGCTCACCAGAGTCAGGGTCCTACGAGCAGTACTTC. V is TRBV18 and J is TRBJ2-7; weak D call: TRBD1 (5 bases). Looked up from germline, CDR1 is KGHSH and CDR2 is LQKENI. The length of the CDR3 is 14 residues. V dropped 2 bases and J dropped 1 base, with 9 bases sitting between them. The variable domain in full, with the rest retrieved from reference TRBV18 and TRBJ2-7, is NAGVMQNPRHLVRRRGQEARLRCSPMKGHSHVYWYRQLPEEGLKFMVYLQKENIIDESGMPKERFSAEFPKEGPSILRIQQVVRGDSAAYFCASSPESGSYEQYFGPGTRLTVT.

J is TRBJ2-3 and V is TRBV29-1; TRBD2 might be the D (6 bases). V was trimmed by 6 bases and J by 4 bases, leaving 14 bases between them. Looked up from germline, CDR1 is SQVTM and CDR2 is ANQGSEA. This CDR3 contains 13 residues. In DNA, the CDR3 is TGCAGCGTCGGCGGGATAGCGGCAGATACGCAGTATTTT. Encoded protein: CSVGGIAADTQYF.

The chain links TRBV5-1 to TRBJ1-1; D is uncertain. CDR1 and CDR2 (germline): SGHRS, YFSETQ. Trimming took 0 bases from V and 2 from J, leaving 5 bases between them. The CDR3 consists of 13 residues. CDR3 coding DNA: TGCGCCAGCAGCTTGGGGTATAACACTGAAGCTTTCTTT. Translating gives CASSLGYNTEAFF.

CDR3 DNA: TGTGAAGGCAGGGTAATTGGTGAGCAGTACTTC. Translated: CEGRVIGEQYF. This chain uses TRBV14 with TRBJ2-7, with a tentative D call TRBD1 (5 bases). CDR1 and CDR2 from the germline V gene are SGHDN and FVKESK. The CDR3 loop spans 11 amino acids.

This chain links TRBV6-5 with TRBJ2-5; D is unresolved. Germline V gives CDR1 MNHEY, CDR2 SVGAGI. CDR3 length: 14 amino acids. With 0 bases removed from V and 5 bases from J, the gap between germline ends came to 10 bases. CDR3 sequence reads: CASSYSTTGETQYF. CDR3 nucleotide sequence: TGTGCCAGCAGTTACTCTACTACTGGGGAGACCCAGTACTTC.

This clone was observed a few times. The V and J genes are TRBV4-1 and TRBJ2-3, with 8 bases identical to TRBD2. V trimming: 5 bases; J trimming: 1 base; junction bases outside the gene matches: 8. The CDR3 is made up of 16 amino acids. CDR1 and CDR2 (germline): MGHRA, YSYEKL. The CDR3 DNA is TGCGCCAGCAGCGAGTCCTCGGGGGGGCGCACAGATACGCAGTATTTT. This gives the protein CASSESSGGRTDTQYF.

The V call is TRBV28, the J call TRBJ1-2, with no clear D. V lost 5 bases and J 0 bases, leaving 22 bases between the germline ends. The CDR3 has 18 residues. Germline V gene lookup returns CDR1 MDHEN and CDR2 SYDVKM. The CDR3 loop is CASSPNTYTGKANYGYTF. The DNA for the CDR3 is TGTGCCAGCAGTCCGAACACCTACACCGGGAAAGCTAACTATGGCTACACCTTC.

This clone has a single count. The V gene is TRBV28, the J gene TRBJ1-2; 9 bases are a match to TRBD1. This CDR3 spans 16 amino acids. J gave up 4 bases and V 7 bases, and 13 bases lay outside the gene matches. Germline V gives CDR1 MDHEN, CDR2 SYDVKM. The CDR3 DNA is TGTGCCAGCACCCCGGACAGGGGTTTATTCCTCTATGGCTACACCTTC. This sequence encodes CASTPDRGLFLYGYTF.

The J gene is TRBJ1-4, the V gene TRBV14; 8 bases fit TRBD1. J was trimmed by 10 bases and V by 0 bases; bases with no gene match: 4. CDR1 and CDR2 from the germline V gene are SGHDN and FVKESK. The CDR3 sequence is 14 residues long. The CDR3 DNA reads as TGTGCCAGCAGCCAAGAGACAGGGGCAATAAAACTGTTTTTT. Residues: CASSQETGAIKLFF.

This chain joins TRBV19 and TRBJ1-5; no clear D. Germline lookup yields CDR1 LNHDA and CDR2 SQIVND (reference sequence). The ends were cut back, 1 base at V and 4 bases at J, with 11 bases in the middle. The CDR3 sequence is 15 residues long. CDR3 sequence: CASSIVPGGNQPQHF. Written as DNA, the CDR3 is TGTGCCAGTAGTATAGTTCCAGGAGGGAATCAGCCCCAGCATTTT.

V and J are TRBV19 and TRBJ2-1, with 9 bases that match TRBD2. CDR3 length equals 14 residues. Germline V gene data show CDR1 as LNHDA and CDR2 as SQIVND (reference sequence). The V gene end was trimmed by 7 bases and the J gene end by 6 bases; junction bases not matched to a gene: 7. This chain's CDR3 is CASMRREGLNEQFF. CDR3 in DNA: TGTGCCAGTATGCGGCGGGAGGGCCTCAATGAGCAGTTCTTC.

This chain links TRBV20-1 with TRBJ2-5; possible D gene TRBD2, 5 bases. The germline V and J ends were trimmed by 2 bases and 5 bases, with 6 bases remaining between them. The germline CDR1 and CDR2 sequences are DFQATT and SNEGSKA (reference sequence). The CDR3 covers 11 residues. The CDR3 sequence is CSARREETQYF. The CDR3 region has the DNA TGCAGTGCTAGAAGGGAGGAGACCCAGTACTTC.

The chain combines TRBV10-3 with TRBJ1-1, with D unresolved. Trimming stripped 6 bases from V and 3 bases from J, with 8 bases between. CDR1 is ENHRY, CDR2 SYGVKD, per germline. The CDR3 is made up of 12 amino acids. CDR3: CAISPSDTEAFF. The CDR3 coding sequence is TGTGCCATCAGCCCCAGTGACACTGAAGCTTTCTTT.

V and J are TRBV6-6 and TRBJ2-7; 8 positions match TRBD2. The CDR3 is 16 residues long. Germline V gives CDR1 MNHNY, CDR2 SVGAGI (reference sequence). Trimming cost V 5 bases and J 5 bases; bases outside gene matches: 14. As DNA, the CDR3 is TGTGCCAGCAGTCCGGGACTAGGGATTAAGAGGCACGAGCAGTACTTC. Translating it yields CASSPGLGIKRHEQYF.

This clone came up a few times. The DNA for the CDR3 is TGTGCCTGGAGTGTCGCAGGGGTGGGTGGCTACACCTTC. Translation gives CAWSVAGVGGYTF. V gene TRBV30 combines with J gene TRBJ1-2, with D tentatively TRBD1 (6 bases). The V end lost 0 bases, the J end lost 7 bases, and 12 bases lay between the germline ends. CDR1 GTSNPN and CDR2 SVGIG come from the germline V gene (reference sequence). The CDR3 spans 13 residues.

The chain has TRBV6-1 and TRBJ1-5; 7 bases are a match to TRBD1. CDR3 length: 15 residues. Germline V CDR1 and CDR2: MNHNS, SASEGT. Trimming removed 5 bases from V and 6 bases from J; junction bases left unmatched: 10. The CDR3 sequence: CASSLTGIRVQPQHF. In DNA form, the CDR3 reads TGTGCCAGCAGTCTGACAGGGATCCGGGTTCAGCCCCAGCATTTT.

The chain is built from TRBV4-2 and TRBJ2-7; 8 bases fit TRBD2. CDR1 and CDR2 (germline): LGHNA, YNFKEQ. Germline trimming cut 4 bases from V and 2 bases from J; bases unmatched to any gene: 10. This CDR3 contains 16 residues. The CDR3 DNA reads TGTGCCAGCAGCCCCTCCGGACTAGCAGTCGCCTACGAGCAGTACTTC. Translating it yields CASSPSGLAVAYEQYF.

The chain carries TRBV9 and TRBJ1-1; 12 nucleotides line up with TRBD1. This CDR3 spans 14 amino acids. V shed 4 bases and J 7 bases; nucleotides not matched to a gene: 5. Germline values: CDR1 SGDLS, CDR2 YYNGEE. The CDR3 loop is CASSPGQGAIEAFF. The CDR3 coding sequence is TGTGCCAGCAGCCCGGGACAGGGGGCTATTGAAGCTTTCTTT.

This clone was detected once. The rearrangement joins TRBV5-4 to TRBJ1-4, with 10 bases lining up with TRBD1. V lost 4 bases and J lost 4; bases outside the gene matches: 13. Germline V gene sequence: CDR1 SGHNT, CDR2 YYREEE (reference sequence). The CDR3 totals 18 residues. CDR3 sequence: CASSIRRQGALSNEKLFF. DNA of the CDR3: TGTGCCAGCAGCATCCGCAGACAGGGGGCGCTGAGTAATGAAAAACTGTTTTTT.